Presented here are 4 T cell receptor beta chains from one specimen sequenced in a study of metastatic and nonmetastatic thyroid tumors. Before thyroid surgery, none of the patients had received any treatment. TCRdb reprocessed the PCR reads using MiXCR. Among about 69,000 clones listed, around 14% were seen once. Sequencing input: blood. The receptors were gathered from a male donor with papillary thyroid cancer or a benign thyroid nodule (not recorded which). Some clones in this sample may be carry-over from other donors' samples.

The V and J genes are TRBV27 and TRBJ2-7, with D unresolved. Trimming took 5 bases from V and 13 from J, leaving 15 bases between them. CDR1 and CDR2 (germline): MNHEY, SMNVEV (reference sequence). CDR3 size: 11 residues. The CDR3 DNA follows: TGTGCCAGCAGTGGCGGCGGCGATCATTACGTC. This codes for CASSGGGDHYV.

This clone was seen repeatedly, ten times or more. The J gene is TRBJ2-3, the V gene TRBV7-9; tentative D call: TRBD2 (6 bases). V lost 5 bases, J lost 12 bases, and 9 bases lay in between. In germline, CDR1 is SEHNR, CDR2 FQNEAQ (reference sequence). The CDR3 length is 10 residues. The CDR3 bases are TGTGCCAGCAGCGGTAGCGGTCAGTATTTT. As protein: CASSGSGQYF.

This clone was observed many times. V gene TRBV28 combines with J gene TRBJ2-7; maybe TRBD2 (5 bases). Trimming shortened V by 5 bases and J by 7 bases, and 12 bases separated the two germline ends. The CDR3 is made up of 12 amino acids. Per the germline V gene, CDR1 is MDHEN and CDR2 is SYDVKM. The DNA for the CDR3 is TGTGCCAGCAGTCTTAGCGTAGGGGAGCAGTACGTC. It encodes CASSLSVGEQYV.

In its sample, this clone was seen many times. The chain couples TRBV6-2 or TRBV6-3 to TRBJ2-7; TRBD1 matches at 8 bases. The V and J ends lost 5 bases and 12 bases, in that order; junction bases with no gene match: 15. The germline gives CDR1 MNHEY, CDR2 SVGEGT. The CDR3 is 14 residues long. The CDR3 sequence is CASSHPLRDRLLYV. In DNA form, the CDR3 reads TGTGCCAGCAGTCACCCCCTCCGGGACAGGCTTTTGTACGTC.